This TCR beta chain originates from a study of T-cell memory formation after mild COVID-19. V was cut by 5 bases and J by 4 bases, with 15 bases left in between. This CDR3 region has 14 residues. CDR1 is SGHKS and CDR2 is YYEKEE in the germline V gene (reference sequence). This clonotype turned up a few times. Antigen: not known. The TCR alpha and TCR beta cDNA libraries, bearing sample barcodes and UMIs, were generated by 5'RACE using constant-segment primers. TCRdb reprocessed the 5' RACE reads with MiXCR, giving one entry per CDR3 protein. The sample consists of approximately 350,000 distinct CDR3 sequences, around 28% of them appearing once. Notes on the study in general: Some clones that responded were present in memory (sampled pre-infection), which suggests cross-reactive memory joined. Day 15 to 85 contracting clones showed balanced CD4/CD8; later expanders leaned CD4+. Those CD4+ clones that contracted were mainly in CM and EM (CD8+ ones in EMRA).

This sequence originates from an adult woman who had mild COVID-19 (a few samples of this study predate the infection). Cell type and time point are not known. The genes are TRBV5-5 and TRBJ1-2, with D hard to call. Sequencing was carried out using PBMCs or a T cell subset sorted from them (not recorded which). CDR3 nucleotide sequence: TGTGCCAGCAGGTCACTTGCGGGTGGCTATGGCTACACCTTC. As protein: CASRSLAGGYGYTF. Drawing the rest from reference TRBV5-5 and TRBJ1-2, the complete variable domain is DAGVTQSPTHLIKTRGQQVTLRCSPISGHKSVSWYQQVLGQGPQFIFQYYEKEERGRGNFPDRFSARQFPNYSSELNVNALLLGDSALYLCASRSLAGGYGYTFGSGTRLTVV.